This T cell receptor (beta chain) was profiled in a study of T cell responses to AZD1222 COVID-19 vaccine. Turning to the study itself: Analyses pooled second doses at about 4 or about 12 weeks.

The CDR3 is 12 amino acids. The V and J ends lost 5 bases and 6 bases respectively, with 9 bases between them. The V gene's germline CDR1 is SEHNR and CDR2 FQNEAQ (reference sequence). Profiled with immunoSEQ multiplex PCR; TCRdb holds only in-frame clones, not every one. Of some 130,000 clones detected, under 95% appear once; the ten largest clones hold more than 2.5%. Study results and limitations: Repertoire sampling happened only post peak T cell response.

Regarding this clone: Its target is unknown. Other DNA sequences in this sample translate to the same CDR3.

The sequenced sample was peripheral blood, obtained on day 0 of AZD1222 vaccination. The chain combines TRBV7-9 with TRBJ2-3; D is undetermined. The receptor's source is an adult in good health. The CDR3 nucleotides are TGTGCCAGCAGCCCTGGAACGGATACGCAGTATTTT. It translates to CASSPGTDTQYF. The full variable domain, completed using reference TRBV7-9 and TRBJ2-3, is DTGVSQNPRHKITKRGQNVTFRCDPISEHNRLYWYRQTLGQGPEFLTYFQNEAQLEKSRLLSDRFSAERPKGSFSTLEIQRTEQGDSAMYLCASSPGTDTQYFGPGTRLTVL.